This entry lists 16 T cell receptor beta chains sequenced from one sample in a study of cytomegalovirus exposure and HLA in healthy donors. The primer mix had 60 Vbeta and 13 Jbeta primers. Sequenced by immunoSEQ multiplex PCR; TCRdb stores in-frame clones only, minus some. The table includes some 110,000 clones, around 77% detected once. Sequencing was done on a sample of PBMCs. These TCRs come from a woman in her forties in good health and CMV-seropositive.

This clone was observed at least ten times. The chain carries TRBV5-5 and TRBJ2-2; 10 positions match TRBD2. V lost 4 bases, J lost 4 bases, and 10 bases stayed unmatched. Germline CDR1 is SGHKS and CDR2 is YYEKEE (reference sequence). This CDR3 has 17 residues. CDR3 sequence: CASSHRGLADITGELFF. Here the CDR3 DNA reads TGTGCCAGCAGCCATCGAGGACTAGCGGATATCACCGGGGAGCTGTTTTTT.

The chain has TRBV6-1 and TRBJ2-7; TRBD2 matches 7 bases. V trimming: 2 bases; J trimming: 4 bases; junction bases outside the gene matches: 5. The CDR3 spans 14 residues. Germline CDR1 MNHNS, CDR2 SASEGT. The CDR3 bases are TGTGCCAGCAGTGAATGGGAGGGAAAGTACGAGCAGTACTTC. Encoded protein: CASSEWEGKYEQYF.

The CDR3 is CASNRDYNSGELFF. The CDR3 region has the DNA TGTGCCAGTAACCGGGACTACAATTCCGGGGAGCTGTTTTTT. The chain joins TRBV2 to TRBJ2-2, with 7 bases fitting TRBD2. V was clipped by 9 bases and J by 6 bases; unmatched bases: 10. CDR3 size: 14 residues. Germline V gene sequence: CDR1 SNHLY, CDR2 FYNNEI.

CDR3 residues: CASSTGEHTGELFF. The CDR3 region has the DNA TGTGCCAGCAGCACAGGGGAACACACCGGGGAGCTGTTTTTT. This chain links TRBV28 with TRBJ2-2; 7 nucleotides line up with TRBD1. The germline V gene has CDR1 MDHEN and CDR2 SYDVKM. The CDR3 is 14 amino acids. The trim removed 6 bases at V and 3 bases at J, leaving 4 bases unmatched.

In its sample, this clone was seen once. The chain links TRBV6-6 to TRBJ2-7, with a possible D match to TRBD1 (5 bases). Trimming cost V 6 bases and J 4 bases, with 10 bases left between them. The CDR3 is 12 amino acids. The germline V gene has CDR1 MNHNY and CDR2 SVGAGI (reference sequence). The CDR3 sequence: CASSLRQYEQYF. In DNA form, the CDR3 reads TGTGCCAGCAGCCTCAGACAGTACGAGCAGTACTTC.

The CDR3 region is CASSYSQRGTEAFF. The CDR3 bases are TGTGCCAGCAGTTACTCTCAAAGAGGCACTGAAGCTTTCTTT. The chain combines TRBV6-6 with TRBJ1-1; D gene uncertain. Germline CDR1 is MNHNY and CDR2 is SVGAGI (reference sequence). The CDR3 consists of 14 residues. Trimming cost V 0 bases and J 4 bases, with 9 bases left between them.

The chain links TRBV4-1 to TRBJ2-5; 7 bases map to TRBD2. This CDR3 has 15 residues. Unmatched junction bases numbered 12, after V lost 6 bases and J lost 5 bases. The germline V gene encodes CDR1 MGHRA and CDR2 YSYEKL. The CDR3 loop reads CASSPRLAVRETQYF. The CDR3 bases are TGCGCCAGCAGTCCCCGCCTAGCGGTTCGGGAGACCCAGTACTTC.

The rearrangement links TRBV11-2 to TRBJ1-2; 10 bases agree with TRBD1. Per germline, CDR1 SGHAT and CDR2 FQNNGV. The CDR3 is made up of 16 amino acids. V was clipped by 5 bases and J by 4 bases; unmatched bases: 10. The CDR3 is CASSLARGQGFYGYTF. The CDR3 DNA reads TGTGCCAGCAGCCTCGCTCGGGGACAGGGGTTCTATGGCTACACCTTC.

In the case of this clone: Other nucleotide sequences from this sample produce the same CDR3. The chain recombines TRBV19 with TRBJ2-1, with D maybe TRBD2 (6 bases). V was pared by 4 bases and J by 0 bases, with 10 bases between. In germline, CDR1 is LNHDA, CDR2 SQIVND (reference sequence). The CDR3 loop spans 15 amino acids. CDR3 sequence reads: CASSTLASSYNEQFF. The CDR3 DNA sequence: TGTGCCAGTAGTACCCTAGCGAGCTCCTACAATGAGCAGTTCTTC.

The chain carries TRBV30 and TRBJ2-1, with 8 positions matching TRBD2. J lost 8 bases, V lost 7 bases, and 13 bases had no gene match. Germline values: CDR1 GTSNPN, CDR2 SVGIG (reference sequence). The CDR3 contains 14 residues. In DNA, the CDR3 is TGTGCCTACTCTGTGGGGACTAGGAGTTATGAGCAGTTCTTC. This translates into CAYSVGTRSYEQFF.

The chain recombines TRBV29-1 with TRBJ2-1; D gene uncertain. This CDR3 is 15 amino acids long. CDR1 is SQVTM and CDR2 is ANQGSEA in the germline V gene. V lost 0 bases, J lost 1 base, and 10 bases lay in between. The CDR3 is CSVEDVGGSYNEQFF. DNA for the CDR3: TGCAGCGTTGAAGATGTTGGCGGATCCTACAATGAGCAGTTCTTC.

J is TRBJ2-1 and V is TRBV27; 10 bases line up with TRBD2. The germline V gene has CDR1 MNHEY and CDR2 SMNVEV (reference sequence). J lost 4 bases, V lost 5 bases, and 11 bases had no gene match. The CDR3 totals 17 residues. CDR3 residues: CASSRLTSGQFYNEQFF. CDR3 DNA sequence: TGTGCCAGCAGTCGCCTGACTAGCGGGCAATTTTACAATGAGCAGTTCTTC.

Turning to this clone: In the same sample, other DNA sequences code for this CDR3. The rearrangement links TRBV5-4 to TRBJ1-5; TRBD1 might be the D (5 bases). The V end lost 0 bases, the J end lost 2 bases, and 6 bases lay between the germline ends. The V gene's germline CDR1 is SGHNT and CDR2 YYREEE (reference sequence). The CDR3 is made up of 14 amino acids. The CDR3 region has the DNA TGTGCCAGCAGCTTGGCGGGGGGCAATCAGCCCCAGCATTTT. As protein: CASSLAGGNQPQHF.

This clone showed up just once. The V call is TRBV2, the J call TRBJ1-5, with 10 bases identical to TRBD1. Trimming cost V 3 bases and J 6 bases; bases outside gene matches: 5. Per germline, CDR1 SNHLY and CDR2 FYNNEI. The CDR3 loop spans 15 amino acids. CDR3: CASSDGQGGSQPQHF. As DNA, the CDR3 is TGTGCCAGCAGTGACGGACAGGGGGGAAGTCAGCCCCAGCATTTT.

The chain carries TRBV29-1 and TRBJ2-1; 10 nucleotides match TRBD1. The length of the CDR3 is 14 residues. CDR1 SQVTM and CDR2 ANQGSEA come from the germline V gene. V lost 3 bases to trimming and J lost 7 bases; unmatched junction nucleotides: 6. CDR3 sequence reads: CSVDPGTGVNEQFF. The CDR3, as DNA: TGCAGCGTTGACCCCGGGACAGGGGTGAATGAGCAGTTCTTC.

The chain combines TRBV7-2 with TRBJ1-5; D possibly corresponds to TRBD1 (5 bases). The length of the CDR3 is 17 residues. CDR1 and CDR2 (germline): SGHTA, FQGNSA. V shed 1 base and J shed 0 bases, with 13 bases lying between them. The CDR3 loop is CASSLGLQGHSNQPQHF. The CDR3 nucleotides are TGTGCCAGCAGCTTAGGTCTCCAGGGTCATAGCAATCAGCCCCAGCATTTT. Drawing the rest from reference TRBV7-2 and TRBJ1-5, the complete variable domain is GAGVSQSPSNKVTEKGKDVELRCDPISGHTALYWYRQSLGQGLEFLIYFQGNSAPDKSGLPSDRFSAERTGGSVSTLTIQRTQQEDSAVYLCASSLGLQGHSNQPQHFGDGTRLSIL.